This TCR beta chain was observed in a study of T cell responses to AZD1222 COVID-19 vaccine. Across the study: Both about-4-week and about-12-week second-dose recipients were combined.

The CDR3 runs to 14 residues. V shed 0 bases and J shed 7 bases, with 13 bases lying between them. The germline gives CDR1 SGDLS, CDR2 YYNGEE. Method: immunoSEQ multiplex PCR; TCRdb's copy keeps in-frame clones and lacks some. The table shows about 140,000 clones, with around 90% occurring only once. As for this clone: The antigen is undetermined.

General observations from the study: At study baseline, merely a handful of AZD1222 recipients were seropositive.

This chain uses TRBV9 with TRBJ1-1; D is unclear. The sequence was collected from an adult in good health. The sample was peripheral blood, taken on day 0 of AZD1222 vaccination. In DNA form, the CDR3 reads TGTGCCAGCAGCGTAGCTGGGCGTACCCATGAAGCTTTCTTT. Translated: CASSVAGRTHEAFF. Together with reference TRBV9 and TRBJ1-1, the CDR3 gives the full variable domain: DSGVTQTPKHLITATGQRVTLRCSPRSGDLSVYWYQQSLDQGLQFLIQYYNGEERAKGNILERFSAQQFPDLHSELNLSSLELGDSALYFCASSVAGRTHEAFFGQGTRLTVV.